This T cell receptor (beta chain) was profiled in a study of blood T cells in healthy people across ages. Study in general: There was about one barcoded beta molecule captured by template switching per two T cells.

This clonotype was detected only a few times. What it recognizes is unknown. The authors ran a second PCR of about 6 to 11 cycles using a sample-barcoded 5' primer and a J-beta primer mix. Each sample yielded at least 2.5 million CDR3-containing paired-end reads. TCRdb recomputed calls from the 5' RACE reads with MiXCR, one row per CDR3 protein. The sample lists about 970,000 distinct CDR3 sequences, roughly 51% seen once, with about 22% in the top ten. General study results and limits: A strong correlation between TCR beta diversity and naive T cell percentage was seen. Expanded clonotype shifts may have been confounded, as the donors had an unknown CMV status.

This TCR derives from a woman aged 60-75 years in good health. Sequences were obtained from blood.

CDR3 nucleotides: TGCAGCGTTGAAGAACGCCGGGTAGCGGGAGGCCTGCTAAGGCCCCAGTACTTC. This sequence encodes CSVEERRVAGGLLRPQYF. V usage is TRBV29-1 and J usage is TRBJ2-4, with 10 nucleotides matching TRBD2. Germline lookup yields CDR1 SQVTM and CDR2 ANQGSEA. There are 18 residues in the CDR3. J gave up 13 bases and V 0 bases, and 21 bases lay outside the gene matches.